The 27 T cell receptor beta chains below all came from one sample that was sequenced in a study of T cell repertoires in cytomegalovirus infection. TCRdb analysed the reads with MiXCR anew, one entry per CDR3 protein. The sample lists approximately 190,000 distinct CDR3 sequences; 28% were seen once. The sequenced sample was PBMCs. The receptor set was obtained from a human donor in good health (CMV status not recorded). Some clones in this sample may be carry-over from other donors' samples.

This clonotype was seen only a few times. The V and J genes are TRBV2 and TRBJ2-7; the match to TRBD1 covers 7 bases. There are 15 residues in the CDR3. Germline V gene lookup returns CDR1 SNHLY and CDR2 FYNNEI. V was pared by 5 bases and J by 6 bases, with 13 bases of the junction left unmatched. For the CDR3, the DNA is TGTGCCAGCAGTCCCCCGGGACAGATGGTTGCCGAGCAGTACTTC. It codes for CASSPPGQMVAEQYF.

This chain links TRBV12-3 or TRBV12-4 with TRBJ1-1; D not certain. This CDR3 spans 11 amino acids. The V gene lost 6 bases and the J gene lost 6 bases, with 8 bases spanning the gap. Here the CDR3 reads CASSPQAEAFF. The CDR3 nucleotides are TGTGCCAGCAGCCCTCAGGCTGAAGCTTTCTTT.

This clonotype was detected only a few times. The J gene is TRBJ1-2, the V gene TRBV20-1; TRBD1 might be the D (6 bases). Germline CDR1 DFQATT, CDR2 SNEGSKA (reference sequence). This CDR3 is 12 amino acids long. V dropped 8 bases and J dropped 8 bases, with 18 bases sitting between them. The chain's CDR3 is CSLSGGAGGYTF. CDR3 coding DNA: TGCAGTCTATCGGGGGGGGCTGGAGGCTACACCTTC.

The chain is built from TRBV12-3 or TRBV12-4 and TRBJ1-5; 7 bases line up with TRBD1. This CDR3 has 14 residues. V lost 6 bases and J lost 5; bases outside the gene matches: 7. The CDR3: CASSLKGADQPQHF. The CDR3 region has the DNA TGTGCCAGCAGCTTAAAGGGGGCCGATCAGCCCCAGCATTTT.

The chain carries TRBV7-2 and TRBJ2-5; 13 bases match TRBD2. This CDR3 spans 16 amino acids. CDR1 and CDR2 (germline): SGHTA, FQGNSA. Germline trimming cut 5 bases from V and 5 bases from J; bases unmatched to any gene: 8. The CDR3 is CASSLLAGGPQETQYF. CDR3 sequence (DNA): TGTGCCAGCAGCCTACTAGCGGGGGGGCCCCAGGAGACCCAGTACTTC.

The sample holds a few counts of this clonotype. This chain uses TRBV19 with TRBJ1-2; D possibly corresponds to TRBD1 (6 bases). With 9 bases removed from V and 8 bases from J, the gap between germline ends came to 25 bases. The CDR3 has 15 residues. Germline V gene lookup returns CDR1 LNHDA and CDR2 SQIVND (reference sequence). The CDR3 protein is CASSPDPGQNGGYTF. CDR3 nucleotide sequence: TGTGCCAGCTCCCCGGACCCTGGACAGAACGGGGGCTACACCTTC.

This clonotype was seen only a few times. V usage is TRBV7-6 and J usage is TRBJ2-1, with D possibly TRBD1 on 6 matching bases. The ends were cut back, 3 bases at V and 4 bases at J, with 16 bases in the middle. The germline V gene has CDR1 SGHVS and CDR2 FNYEAQ. This CDR3 has 16 amino acids. The CDR3 region has the DNA TGTGCCAGCAGCTTTCGGGCGGCAGGGGTTTACAATGAGCAGTTCTTC. Translated, it gives CASSFRAAGVYNEQFF.

This rearrangement joins TRBV4-1 to TRBJ2-3; D gene uncertain. Trimming removed 0 bases at V and 3 bases at J, with 7 bases between. The CDR3 covers 14 residues. Germline V gives CDR1 MGHRA, CDR2 YSYEKL. The CDR3 sequence: CASSQDPLTDTQYF. CDR3 DNA: TGCGCCAGCAGCCAAGATCCCCTAACAGATACGCAGTATTTT.

The V gene is TRBV18, the J gene TRBJ2-7; possibly TRBD1 or TRBD2 for D (5 bases each). This CDR3 has 14 residues. The germline V gene has CDR1 KGHSH and CDR2 LQKENI. The V gene lost 6 bases and the J gene lost 4 bases, with 16 bases spanning the gap. The CDR3 region has the DNA TGTGCCAGCTCGCGTACCGGGGCGGATTACGAGCAGTACTTC. Its protein product is CASSRTGADYEQYF.

J is TRBJ2-7 and V is TRBV10-2, with 7 bases identical to TRBD2. The CDR3 runs 13 residues. The V and J ends lost 2 bases and 7 bases, in that order; junction bases with no gene match: 5. Germline CDR1 is WSHSY and CDR2 is SAAADI. The CDR3 DNA follows: TGCGCCAGCAGTGAGACAGCGGGGAGGGAGCAGTACTTC. Translating it yields CASSETAGREQYF.

This clonotype has ten or more counts. The rearrangement uses TRBV12-3 or TRBV12-4 and TRBJ1-1; D is ambiguous. Trimming removed 2 bases from V and 1 base from J, with 8 bases in between. This CDR3 has 14 amino acids. CDR3 residues: CASSLNDGNTEAFF. The CDR3 region has the DNA TGTGCCAGCAGTTTAAACGACGGGAACACTGAAGCTTTCTTT.

This clonotype was counted ten times or more. J is TRBJ2-7 and V is TRBV20-1, with TRBD2 identical over 8 bases. The germline V gene has CDR1 DFQATT and CDR2 SNEGSKA (reference sequence). The V and J ends lost 6 bases and 2 bases, in that order; junction bases with no gene match: 6. The CDR3 has 13 amino acids. The chain's CDR3 is CSASRGETYEQYF. The CDR3 bases are TGCAGTGCGTCGCGGGGGGAAACCTACGAGCAGTACTTC.

The rearrangement links TRBV10-2 to TRBJ2-5, with TRBD2 matching over 9 bases. CDR1 and CDR2 from the germline V gene are WSHSY and SAAADI. J lost 4 bases, V lost 2 bases, and 8 bases had no gene match. The CDR3 covers 16 residues. Here the CDR3 reads CASSEDSGGLGETQYF. The CDR3 bases are TGCGCCAGCAGTGAGGATAGCGGGGGACTCGGAGAGACCCAGTACTTC.

The sample holds a few counts of this clonotype. This chain joins TRBV11-2 and TRBJ2-7; no clear D gene. V was pared by 1 base and J by 2 bases, with 9 bases between. From germline, CDR1 is SGHAT and CDR2 FQNNGV. This CDR3 is built from 14 residues. This chain's CDR3 is CASSLGRTPYEQYF. The CDR3 DNA is TGTGCCAGCAGCTTAGGTAGGACGCCCTACGAGCAGTACTTC.

This clonotype was seen only a few times. The rearrangement links TRBV12-3 or TRBV12-4 to TRBJ2-3; 7 bases align to TRBD2. The CDR3 contains 17 residues. With 7 bases clipped from V and 5 bases from J, the junction kept 18 bases outside the gene matches. This chain's CDR3 is CASNLNGRDHAGDTQYF. DNA for the CDR3: TGTGCCAGCAACCTCAATGGGAGGGACCACGCCGGAGATACGCAGTATTTT.

The V and J genes are TRBV7-8 and TRBJ2-5; 7 positions agree with TRBD1. V lost 1 base to trimming and J lost 2 bases; unmatched junction nucleotides: 7. Germline CDR1 is SGHVS and CDR2 is FQNEAQ. CDR3 length: 16 amino acids. CDR3 coding DNA: TGTGCCAGCAGCTTAGAGACAGGGTTGGGTCAAGAGACCCAGTACTTC. This translates into CASSLETGLGQETQYF.

Comments on this clonotype: One end of the junction varies from germline; a read error may be responsible. The chain combines TRBV11-2 with TRBJ1-3; no reliable D call. This CDR3 has 13 amino acids. The germline V gene has CDR1 SGHAT and CDR2 FQNNGV. Here the CDR3 DNA reads TGTGCCAGCAGAGAGGCCTCTGGAATCACCATATATTTT. Translating gives CASREASGITIYF.

The chain has TRBV6-6 and TRBJ1-1, with D unclear. V was clipped by 4 bases and J by 3 bases, with 9 bases between them. Germline CDR1 and CDR2: MNHNY and SVGAGI (reference sequence). This CDR3 has 13 amino acids. The CDR3 DNA follows: TGTGCCAGCAGTTCAAACACTTACACTGAAGCTTTCTTT. Translating it yields CASSSNTYTEAFF.

This clonotype was counted a few times. For the CDR3, the DNA is TGTGCCAGCAGTGAGGCTCAGCGGGGGGGGGATACGCAGTATTTT. The encoded protein is CASSEAQRGGDTQYF. The chain couples TRBV2 to TRBJ2-3; 10 bases map to TRBD2. The CDR3 contains 15 residues. The V gene end was trimmed by 3 bases and the J gene end by 6 bases; junction bases not matched to a gene: 6. Germline loops: CDR1 SNHLY, CDR2 FYNNEI.

The chain couples TRBV18 to TRBJ1-2; D perhaps matches TRBD1 (6 bases). The CDR3 is made up of 16 amino acids. V lost 6 bases to trimming and J lost 7 bases, with 24 bases between them. The germline V gene has CDR1 KGHSH and CDR2 LQKENI. The CDR3 sequence is CASSLSGGGRPGGYTF. As DNA, the CDR3 is TGTGCCAGCTCCCTCTCGGGGGGCGGACGGCCTGGTGGCTACACCTTC.

J is TRBJ2-5 and V is TRBV6-8; weak D call: TRBD1 (5 bases). The V gene's germline CDR1 is MNHGY and CDR2 SAAAGT. The CDR3 has 15 residues. V lost 2 bases and J 5 bases, leaving 15 bases between the germline ends. For the CDR3, the DNA is TGTGCCAGCAGTTACCTTTCAGGGCTGGGGGAGACCCAGTACTTC. It is translated as CASSYLSGLGETQYF.

This clonotype was seen only a few times. The rearrangement joins TRBV2 to TRBJ1-4, with D possibly being TRBD1 (6 bases). Germline CDR1 and CDR2: SNHLY and FYNNEI. V shed 3 bases and J shed 3 bases, with 11 bases lying between them. The CDR3 consists of 15 residues. The DNA for the CDR3 is TGTGCCAGCAGTGAGAGGGCAGGGGCTAATGAAAAACTGTTTTTT. Translation gives CASSERAGANEKLFF.

The chain joins TRBV6-5 to TRBJ2-7; D unclear. There are 13 residues in the CDR3. Per germline, CDR1 MNHEY and CDR2 SVGAGI. Between the trimmed V and J ends, which lost 6 bases and 2 bases, there was a span of 11 bases. The DNA of the CDR3 is TGTGCCAGCAGCCAAGGCGTCGCCTACGAGCAGTACTTC. Translation: CASSQGVAYEQYF.

The chain has TRBV5-1 and TRBJ2-1, with D perhaps TRBD1 (5 bases). CDR1 is SGHRS, CDR2 YFSETQ, per germline. The CDR3 is 11 amino acids. V was trimmed by 2 bases and J by 8 bases, leaving 5 bases between them. The CDR3 loop reads CASSFRDEQFF. The DNA for the CDR3 is TGCGCCAGCAGCTTCAGGGATGAGCAGTTCTTC.

This clonotype has more than one count but fewer than ten. The rearrangement uses TRBV29-1 and TRBJ1-2; unclear D gene. Trimming stripped 5 bases from V and 2 bases from J, with 12 bases between. CDR1 and CDR2 (germline): SQVTM, ANQGSEA. The CDR3 extends over 13 amino acids. DNA of the CDR3: TGCAGCGTTCCAGACATCGCCAACTATGGCTACACCTTC. Its protein is CSVPDIANYGYTF.

The V call is TRBV7-2, the J call TRBJ1-4; D remains unclear. The CDR3 contains 15 residues. The germline CDR1 and CDR2 sequences are SGHTA and FQGNSA. Deletions cut 0 bases from V and 0 bases from J, with 5 bases between. The CDR3 spells CASSLAVATNEKLFF. For the CDR3, the DNA is TGTGCCAGCAGCTTAGCAGTTGCAACTAATGAAAAACTGTTTTTT.

The chain couples TRBV7-9 to TRBJ1-1, with D unclear. The V gene's germline CDR1 is SEHNR and CDR2 FQNEAQ (reference sequence). V was shortened by 5 bases and J by 1 base, with 14 bases between the two germline ends. The CDR3 has 15 amino acids. The CDR3 region has the DNA TGTGCCAGCAGCGAGAGTAATAGTTGGAACACTGAAGCTTTCTTT. Translated, it gives CASSESNSWNTEAFF.